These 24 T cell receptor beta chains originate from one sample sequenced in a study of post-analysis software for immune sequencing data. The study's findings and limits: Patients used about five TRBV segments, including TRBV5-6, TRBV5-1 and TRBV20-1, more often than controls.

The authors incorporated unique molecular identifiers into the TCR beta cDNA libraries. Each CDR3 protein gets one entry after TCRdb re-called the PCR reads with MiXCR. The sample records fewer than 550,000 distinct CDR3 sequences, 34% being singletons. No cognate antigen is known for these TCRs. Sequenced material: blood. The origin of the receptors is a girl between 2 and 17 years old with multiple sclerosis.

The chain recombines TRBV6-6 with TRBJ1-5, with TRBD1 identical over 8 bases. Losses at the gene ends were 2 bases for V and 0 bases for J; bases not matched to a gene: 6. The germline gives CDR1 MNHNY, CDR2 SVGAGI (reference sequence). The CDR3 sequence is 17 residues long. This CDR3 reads CASSYGPGGLSNQPQHF. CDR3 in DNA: TGTGCCAGCAGTTACGGTCCAGGGGGCCTTAGCAATCAGCCCCAGCATTTT.

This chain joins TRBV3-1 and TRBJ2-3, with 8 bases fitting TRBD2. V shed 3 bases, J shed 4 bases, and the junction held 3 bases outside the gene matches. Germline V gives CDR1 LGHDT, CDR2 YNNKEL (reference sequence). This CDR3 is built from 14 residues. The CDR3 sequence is CASSQPAGADTQYF. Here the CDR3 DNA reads TGTGCCAGCAGCCAGCCAGCGGGGGCAGATACGCAGTATTTT.

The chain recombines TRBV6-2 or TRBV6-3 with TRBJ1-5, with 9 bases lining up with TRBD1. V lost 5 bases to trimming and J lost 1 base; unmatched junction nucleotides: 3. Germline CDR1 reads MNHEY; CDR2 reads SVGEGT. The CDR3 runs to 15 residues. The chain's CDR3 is CASSEDRGSNQPQHF. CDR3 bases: TGTGCCAGCAGTGAGGACAGGGGAAGCAATCAGCCCCAGCATTTT.

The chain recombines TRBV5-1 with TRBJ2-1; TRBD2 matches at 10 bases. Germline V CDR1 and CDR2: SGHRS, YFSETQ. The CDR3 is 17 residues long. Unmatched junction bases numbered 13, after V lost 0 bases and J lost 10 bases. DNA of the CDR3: TGCGCCAGCAGCTTGGCCTCCCCAGCGGGGGGGCCGTACGAGCAGTTCTTC. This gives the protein CASSLASPAGGPYEQFF.

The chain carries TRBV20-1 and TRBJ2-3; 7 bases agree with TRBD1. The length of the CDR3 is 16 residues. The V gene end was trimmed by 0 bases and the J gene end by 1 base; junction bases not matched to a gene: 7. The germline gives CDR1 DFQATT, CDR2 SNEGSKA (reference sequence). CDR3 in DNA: TGCAGTGCTAGAGAATGGGACAGAGGAGGCACAGATACGCAGTATTTT. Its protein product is CSAREWDRGGTDTQYF.

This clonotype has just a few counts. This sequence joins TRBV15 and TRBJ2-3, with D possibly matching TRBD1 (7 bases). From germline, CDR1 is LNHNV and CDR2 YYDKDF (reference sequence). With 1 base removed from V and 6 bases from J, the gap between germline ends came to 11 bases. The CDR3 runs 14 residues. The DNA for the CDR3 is TGTGCCACCAGCAGAGCAGGGGGGATGGATACGCAGTATTTT. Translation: CATSRAGGMDTQYF.

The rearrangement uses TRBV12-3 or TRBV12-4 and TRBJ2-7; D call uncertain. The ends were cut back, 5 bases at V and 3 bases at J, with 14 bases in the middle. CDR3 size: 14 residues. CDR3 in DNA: TGTGCCAGCAGTCTTCTCGGGTTTCGCTACGAGCAGTACTTC. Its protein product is CASSLLGFRYEQYF.

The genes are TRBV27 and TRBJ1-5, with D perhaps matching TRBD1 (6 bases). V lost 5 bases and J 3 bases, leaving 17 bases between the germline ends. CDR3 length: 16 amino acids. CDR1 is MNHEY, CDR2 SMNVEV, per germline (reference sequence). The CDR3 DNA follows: TGTGCCAGCAGTCCGGGCCCCGACAGGTACAATCAGCCCCAGCATTTT. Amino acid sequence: CASSPGPDRYNQPQHF.

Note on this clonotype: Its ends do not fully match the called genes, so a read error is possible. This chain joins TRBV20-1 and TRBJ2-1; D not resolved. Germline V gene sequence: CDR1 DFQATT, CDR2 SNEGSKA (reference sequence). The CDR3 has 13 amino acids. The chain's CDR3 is CSAPRPGMNGQFF. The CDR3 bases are TGCAGTGCCCCACGGCCGGGTATGAATGGGCAGTTCTTC.

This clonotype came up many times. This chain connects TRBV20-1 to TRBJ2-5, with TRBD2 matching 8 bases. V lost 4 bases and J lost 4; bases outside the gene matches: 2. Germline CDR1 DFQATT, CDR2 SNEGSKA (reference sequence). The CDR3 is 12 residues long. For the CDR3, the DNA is TGCAGTGCTACCCGGGGGGGAGAGACCCAGTACTTC. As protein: CSATRGGETQYF.

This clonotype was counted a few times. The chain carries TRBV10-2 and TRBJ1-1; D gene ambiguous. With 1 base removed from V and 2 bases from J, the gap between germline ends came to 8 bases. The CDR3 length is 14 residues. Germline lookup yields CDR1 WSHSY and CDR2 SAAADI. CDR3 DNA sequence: TGCGCCAGCAGTGAGTGGGAGGGCAACACTGAAGCTTTCTTT. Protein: CASSEWEGNTEAFF.

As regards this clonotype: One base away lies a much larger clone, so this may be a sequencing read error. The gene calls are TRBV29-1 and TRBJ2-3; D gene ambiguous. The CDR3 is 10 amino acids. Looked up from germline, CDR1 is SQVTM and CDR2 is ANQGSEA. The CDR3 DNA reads TGCAGCGTTGGCGCAGATACGCGGTATTTT. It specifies CSVGADTRYF.

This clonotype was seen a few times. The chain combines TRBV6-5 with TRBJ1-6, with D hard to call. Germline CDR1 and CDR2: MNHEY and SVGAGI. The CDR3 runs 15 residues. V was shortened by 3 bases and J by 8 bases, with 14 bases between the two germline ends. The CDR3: CASSYLGQLDSPLHF. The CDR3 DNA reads TGTGCCAGCAGTTATTTGGGTCAGCTAGATTCACCCCTCCACTTT.

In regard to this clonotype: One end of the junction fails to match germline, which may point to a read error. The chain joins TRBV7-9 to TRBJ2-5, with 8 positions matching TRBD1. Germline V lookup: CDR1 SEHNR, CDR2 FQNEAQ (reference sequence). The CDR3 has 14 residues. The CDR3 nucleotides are TGTGCCAACAGCTTCACAGGGGGCCAAGAGACCCAGTACTTC. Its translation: CANSFTGGQETQYF.

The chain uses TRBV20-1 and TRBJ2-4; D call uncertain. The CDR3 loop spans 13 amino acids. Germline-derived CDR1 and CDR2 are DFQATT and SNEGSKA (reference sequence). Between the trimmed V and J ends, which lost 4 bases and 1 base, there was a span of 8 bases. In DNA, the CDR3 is TGCAGTGCTAAGGGCAAGGCCAAAAACATTCAGTACTTC. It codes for CSAKGKAKNIQYF.

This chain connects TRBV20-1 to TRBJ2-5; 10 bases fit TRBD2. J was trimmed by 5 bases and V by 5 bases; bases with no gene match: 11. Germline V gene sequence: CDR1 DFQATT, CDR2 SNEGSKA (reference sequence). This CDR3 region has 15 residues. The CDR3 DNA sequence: TGCAGTGCTGCAGAGCGGGGGGGCCGATGGGAGACCCAGTACTTC. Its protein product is CSAAERGGRWETQYF.

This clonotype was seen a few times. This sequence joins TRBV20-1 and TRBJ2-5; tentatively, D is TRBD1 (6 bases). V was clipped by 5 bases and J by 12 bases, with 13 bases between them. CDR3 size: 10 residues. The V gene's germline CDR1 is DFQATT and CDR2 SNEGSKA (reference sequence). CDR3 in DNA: TGCAGTGCTGGAAGACAGGTGGAGTACTTC. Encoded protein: CSAGRQVEYF.

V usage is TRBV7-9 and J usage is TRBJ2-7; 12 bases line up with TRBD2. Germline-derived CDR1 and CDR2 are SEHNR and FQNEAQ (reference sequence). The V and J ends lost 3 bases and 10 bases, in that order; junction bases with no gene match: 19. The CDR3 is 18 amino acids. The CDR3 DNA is TGTGCCAGCAGCTTCGCCCCACTAGCGGGGGGACCCCGGGTAGCCCAGTACTTC. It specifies CASSFAPLAGGPRVAQYF.

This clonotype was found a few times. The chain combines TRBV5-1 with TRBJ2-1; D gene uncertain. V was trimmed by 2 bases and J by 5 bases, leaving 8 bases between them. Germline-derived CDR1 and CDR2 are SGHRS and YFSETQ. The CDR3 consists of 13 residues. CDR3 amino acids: CASSLGWNNEQFF. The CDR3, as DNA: TGCGCCAGCAGCTTAGGGTGGAACAATGAGCAGTTCTTC.

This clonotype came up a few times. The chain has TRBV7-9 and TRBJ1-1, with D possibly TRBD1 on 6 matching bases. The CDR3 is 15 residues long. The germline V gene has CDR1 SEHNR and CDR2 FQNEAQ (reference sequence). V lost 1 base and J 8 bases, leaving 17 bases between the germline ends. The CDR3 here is CASSLGPGATSEAFF. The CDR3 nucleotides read TGTGCCAGCAGCTTAGGTCCGGGGGCGACCTCAGAAGCTTTCTTT.

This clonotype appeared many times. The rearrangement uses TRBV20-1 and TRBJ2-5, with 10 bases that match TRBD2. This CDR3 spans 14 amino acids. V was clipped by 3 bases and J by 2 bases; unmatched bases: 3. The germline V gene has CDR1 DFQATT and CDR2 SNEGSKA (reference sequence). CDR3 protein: CSASSGGSQETQYF. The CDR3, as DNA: TGCAGTGCTAGTAGCGGGGGGTCTCAAGAGACCCAGTACTTC.

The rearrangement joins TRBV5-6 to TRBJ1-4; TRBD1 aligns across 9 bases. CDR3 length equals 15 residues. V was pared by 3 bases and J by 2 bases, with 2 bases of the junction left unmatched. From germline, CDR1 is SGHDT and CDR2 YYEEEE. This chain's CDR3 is CASSSGTGTNEKLFF. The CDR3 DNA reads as TGTGCCAGCAGCTCCGGGACAGGGACTAATGAAAAACTGTTTTTT.

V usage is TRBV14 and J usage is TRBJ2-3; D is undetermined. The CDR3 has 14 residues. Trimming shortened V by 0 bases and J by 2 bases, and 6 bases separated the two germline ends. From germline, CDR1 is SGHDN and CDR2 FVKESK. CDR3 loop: CASSQEIFTDTQYF. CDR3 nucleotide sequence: TGTGCCAGCAGCCAAGAGATATTCACAGATACGCAGTATTTT.

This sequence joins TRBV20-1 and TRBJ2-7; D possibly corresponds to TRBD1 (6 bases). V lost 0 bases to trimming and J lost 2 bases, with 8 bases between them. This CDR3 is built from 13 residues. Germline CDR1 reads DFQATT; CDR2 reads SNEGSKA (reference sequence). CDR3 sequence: CSAREGQPYEQYF. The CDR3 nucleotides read TGCAGTGCTAGAGAGGGACAACCCTACGAGCAGTACTTC.